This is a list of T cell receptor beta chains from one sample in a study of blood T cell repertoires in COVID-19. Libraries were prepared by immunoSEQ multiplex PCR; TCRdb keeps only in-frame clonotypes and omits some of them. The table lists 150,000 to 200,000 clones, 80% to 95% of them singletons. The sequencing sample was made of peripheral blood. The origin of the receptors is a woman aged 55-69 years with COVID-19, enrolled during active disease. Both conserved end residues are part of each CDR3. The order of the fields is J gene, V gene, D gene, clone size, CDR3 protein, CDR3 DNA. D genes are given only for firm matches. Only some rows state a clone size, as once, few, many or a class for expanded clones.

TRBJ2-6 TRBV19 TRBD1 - CASSMTGGLNFGANVLTF TGTGCCAGTAGTATGACAGGGGGTCTAAACTTTGGGGCCAACGTCCTGACTTTC
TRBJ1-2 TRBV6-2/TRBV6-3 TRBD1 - CASSRTGGSYGYTF TGTGCCAGCAGTAGAACAGGGGGAAGTTATGGCTACACCTTC
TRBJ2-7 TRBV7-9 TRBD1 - CASSLGTGAYEQYF TGTGCCAGCAGCCTAGGGACAGGGGCCTACGAGCAGTACTTC
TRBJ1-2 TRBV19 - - CASSIGPRSGYTF TGTGCCAGTAGTATAGGACCTAGGAGTGGCTACACCTTC
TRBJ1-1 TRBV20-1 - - CSASFRRGAFF TGCAGTGCTAGTTTCCGGAGGGGAGCTTTCTTT
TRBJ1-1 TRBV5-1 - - CASRKTTSGGWPDTEAFF TGCGCCAGCAGGAAAACAACCTCTGGAGGGTGGCCAGACACTGAAGCTTTCTTT
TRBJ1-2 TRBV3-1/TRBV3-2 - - CASSQGASNYGYTF TGTGCCAGCAGCCAAGGGGCCAGCAACTATGGCTACACCTTC
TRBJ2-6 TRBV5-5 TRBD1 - CASSAGQGAHSSGANVLTF TGTGCCAGCAGCGCGGGACAGGGGGCTCATAGCTCTGGGGCCAACGTCCTGACTTTC
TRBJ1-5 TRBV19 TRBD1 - CASSTDRGSNQPQHF TGTGCCAGTAGTACGGACAGGGGGAGTAATCAGCCCCAGCATTTT
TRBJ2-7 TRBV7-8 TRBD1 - CASSLYSGTGNEQYF TGTGCCAGCAGCTTATATTCTGGGACAGGGAACGAGCAGTACTTC
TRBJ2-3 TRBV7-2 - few CASSLDQASTDTQYF TGTGCCAGCAGCTTAGACCAGGCCAGCACAGATACGCAGTATTTT
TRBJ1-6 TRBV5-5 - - CASSLLSRSYNSPLHF TGTGCCAGCAGCTTGCTCAGTCGCTCCTATAATTCACCCCTCCACTTT
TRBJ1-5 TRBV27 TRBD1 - CASSYRQGHNQPQHF TGTGCCAGCAGTTACCGACAGGGGCACAATCAGCCCCAGCATTTT
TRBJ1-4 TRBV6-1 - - CASSELFSNEKLFF TGTGCCAGCAGTGAACTATTCTCTAATGAAAAACTGTTTTTT
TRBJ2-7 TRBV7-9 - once CASSLEEDPYEQYF TGTGCCAGCAGCTTAGAGGAGGACCCCTACGAGCAGTACTTC
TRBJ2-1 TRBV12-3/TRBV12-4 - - CASSLGLEQFF TGTGCCAGCAGTTTGGGGCTTGAGCAGTTCTTC